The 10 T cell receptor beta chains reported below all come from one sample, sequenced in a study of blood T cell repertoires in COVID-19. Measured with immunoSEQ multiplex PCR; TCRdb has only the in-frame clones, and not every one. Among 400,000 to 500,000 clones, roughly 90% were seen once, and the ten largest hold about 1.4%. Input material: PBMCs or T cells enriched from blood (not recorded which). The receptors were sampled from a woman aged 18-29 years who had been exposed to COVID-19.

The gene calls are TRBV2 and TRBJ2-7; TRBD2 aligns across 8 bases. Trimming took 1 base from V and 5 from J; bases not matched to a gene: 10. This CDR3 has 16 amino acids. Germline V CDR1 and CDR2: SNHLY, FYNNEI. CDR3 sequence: CASSEGQREWDDEQYF. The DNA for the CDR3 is TGTGCCAGCAGTGAAGGACAGCGGGAGTGGGACGACGAGCAGTACTTC.

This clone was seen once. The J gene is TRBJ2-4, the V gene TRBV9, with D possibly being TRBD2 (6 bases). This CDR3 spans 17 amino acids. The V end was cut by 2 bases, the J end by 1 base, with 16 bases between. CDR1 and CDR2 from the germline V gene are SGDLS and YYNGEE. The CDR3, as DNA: TGTGCCAGCAGCGTTGGTGGTGGAGGGACTGCCAAAAACATTCAGTACTTC. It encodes CASSVGGGGTAKNIQYF.

CDR3 region: CASSLVYSTGGNSPLHF. The CDR3 bases are TGTGCCAGCAGCTTAGTTTATTCCACAGGGGGGAATTCACCCCTCCACTTT. V usage is TRBV11-2 and J usage is TRBJ1-6; 8 bases fit TRBD1. The CDR3 sequence is 17 residues long. V was clipped by 1 base and J by 7 bases; unmatched bases: 9. Germline-derived CDR1 and CDR2 are SGHAT and FQNNGV.

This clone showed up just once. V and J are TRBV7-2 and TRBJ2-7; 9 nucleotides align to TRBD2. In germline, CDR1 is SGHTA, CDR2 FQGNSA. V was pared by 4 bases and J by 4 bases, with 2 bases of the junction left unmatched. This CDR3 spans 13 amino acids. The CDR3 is CASSSAGGYEQYF. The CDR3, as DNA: TGTGCCAGCAGCTCTGCGGGGGGGTACGAGCAGTACTTC.

The CDR3 sequence: CASRDRFYEQYF. Here the CDR3 DNA reads TGTGCCTCCCGGGACAGGTTCTACGAGCAGTACTTC. This chain connects TRBV6-5 to TRBJ2-7, with 8 positions matching TRBD1. V dropped 11 bases and J dropped 3; count of bases not matched to a gene: 6. In germline, CDR1 is MNHEY, CDR2 SVGAGI. This CDR3 spans 12 amino acids.

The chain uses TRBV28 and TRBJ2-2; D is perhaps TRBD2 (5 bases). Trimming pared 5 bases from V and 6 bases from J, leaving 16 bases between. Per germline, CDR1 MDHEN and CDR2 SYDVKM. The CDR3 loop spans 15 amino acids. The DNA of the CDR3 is TGTGCCAGCAGTCCCCCAATTGAGGGCCCCGGGGAGCTGTTTTTT. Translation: CASSPPIEGPGELFF.

The CDR3: CATSRGPGGVSEQYF. The CDR3 bases are TGTGCCACCAGCAGAGGACCGGGGGGGGTCAGCGAGCAGTACTTC. This rearrangement joins TRBV15 to TRBJ2-7, with TRBD2 matching 8 bases. Germline V gene lookup returns CDR1 LNHNV and CDR2 YYDKDF (reference sequence). The J segment lost 6 bases and the V segment lost 1 base, leaving 8 bases of the junction unmatched. The CDR3 loop spans 15 amino acids.

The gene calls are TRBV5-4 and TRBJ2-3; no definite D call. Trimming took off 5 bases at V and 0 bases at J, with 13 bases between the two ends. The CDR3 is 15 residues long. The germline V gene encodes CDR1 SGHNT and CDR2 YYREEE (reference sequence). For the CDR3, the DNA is TGTGCCAGCAGATATGACATGCCTAGCACAGATACGCAGTATTTT. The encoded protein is CASRYDMPSTDTQYF. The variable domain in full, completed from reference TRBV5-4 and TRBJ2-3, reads ETGVTQSPTHLIKTRGQQVTLRCSSQSGHNTVSWYQQALGQGPQFIFQYYREEENGRGNFPPRFSGLQFPNYSSELNVNALELDDSALYLCASRYDMPSTDTQYFGPGTRLTVL.

This CDR3 reads CASSYGRGTSAAPGKFF. The CDR3, as DNA: TGTGCCAGCAGTTACGGGCGGGGAACCTCCGCTGCGCCAGGGAAGTTCTTC. The chain has TRBV6-7 and TRBJ2-1; a weak D match, TRBD2 (6 bases). TRBV6-7 is recorded as an ORF, its role being uncertain. The CDR3 spans 17 residues. Trimming took off 2 bases at V and 14 bases at J, with 28 bases between the two ends.

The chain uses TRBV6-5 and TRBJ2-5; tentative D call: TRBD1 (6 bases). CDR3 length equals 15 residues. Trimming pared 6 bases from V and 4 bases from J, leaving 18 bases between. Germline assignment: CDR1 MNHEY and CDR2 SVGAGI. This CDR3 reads CASSGFGQSGETQYF. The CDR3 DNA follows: TGTGCCAGCAGCGGGTTTGGACAGTCGGGAGAGACCCAGTACTTC.